This T cell receptor (beta chain) was profiled in a study of technical replicates of blood from a few donors. Only in-frame clones appear in the TCRdb table, and some are missing; sequencing was by immunoSEQ multiplex PCR. The sample consists of 55,000 to 75,000 clones, roughly 89% of them appearing once. Looked up from germline, CDR1 is SGHTS and CDR2 is YDEGEE. Losses at the gene ends were 2 bases for V and 5 bases for J; bases not matched to a gene: 9. This CDR3 comprises 16 residues. This sequence originates from a human donor in good health. Some clones in this sample may be carry-over from other donors' samples. Sequenced: PBMCs. The chain links TRBV5-8 to TRBJ2-2; 7 bases agree with TRBD2. CDR3 region: CASSFEAGARTGELFF. The DNA of the CDR3 is TGTGCCAGCAGCTTTGAGGCGGGAGCGCGGACCGGGGAGCTGTTTTTT.